The 5 T cell receptor beta chains listed next were all sequenced from one sample in a study of blood T cell repertoires in COVID-19. The assay was immunoSEQ multiplex PCR, and TCRdb's table has in-frame clones only and misses some. The table records hundreds of thousands of clones, 75% to 90% of them present only once. Material for sequencing was PBMCs or T cells enriched from blood (not recorded which). The receptors derive from a man aged 25 to 40 who had recovered from COVID-19.

J is TRBJ1-6 and V is TRBV10-3, with a possible D match to TRBD1 (5 bases). V was clipped by 3 bases and J by 10 bases, with 19 bases between them. This CDR3 comprises 16 residues. Germline CDR1 is ENHRY and CDR2 is SYGVKD. CDR3 loop: CAISEPQGLGRSPLHF. The CDR3 nucleotides are TGTGCCATCAGTGAACCCCAGGGACTGGGAAGGTCACCCCTCCACTTT.

The chain employs TRBV2 and TRBJ2-7; possible D gene TRBD1, 6 bases. The V gene's germline CDR1 is SNHLY and CDR2 FYNNEI. Trimming pared 4 bases from V and 3 bases from J, leaving 13 bases between. The CDR3 contains 14 residues. The CDR3 DNA follows: TGTGCCAGCAGTGTCGGACAGAGCTTCTACGAGCAGTACTTC. Translated, it gives CASSVGQSFYEQYF.

This chain uses TRBV24-1 with TRBJ2-2, with 10 bases matching TRBD2. Per germline, CDR1 KGHDR and CDR2 SFDVKD. Trimming at V came to 5 bases and at J to 8 bases, leaving 13 bases not matched to a gene. CDR3 length: 17 amino acids. Here the CDR3 DNA reads TGTGCCACCAGTGGCCCGTCGAGCGGGAGGGCGTATGGGGAGCTGTTTTTT. This codes for CATSGPSSGRAYGELFF.

The chain carries TRBV7-3 and TRBJ2-7, with D maybe TRBD2 (5 bases). The germline V gene has CDR1 SGHTA and CDR2 FQGTGA. CDR3 size: 13 residues. V gave up 5 bases and J gave up 3 bases, with 11 bases separating them. The CDR3 sequence is CASSPGVLYEQYF. CDR3 nucleotide sequence: TGTGCCAGCAGCCCCGGGGTCCTCTACGAGCAGTACTTC.

The chain carries TRBV6-5 and TRBJ1-1; D not certain. The CDR3 sequence is 11 residues long. Germline lookup yields CDR1 MNHEY and CDR2 SVGAGI. V was cut by 10 bases and J by 5 bases, with 11 bases left in between. CDR3 in DNA: TGTGCCACATCCGGCGGGACTGAAGCTTTCTTT. Its translation: CATSGGTEAFF.